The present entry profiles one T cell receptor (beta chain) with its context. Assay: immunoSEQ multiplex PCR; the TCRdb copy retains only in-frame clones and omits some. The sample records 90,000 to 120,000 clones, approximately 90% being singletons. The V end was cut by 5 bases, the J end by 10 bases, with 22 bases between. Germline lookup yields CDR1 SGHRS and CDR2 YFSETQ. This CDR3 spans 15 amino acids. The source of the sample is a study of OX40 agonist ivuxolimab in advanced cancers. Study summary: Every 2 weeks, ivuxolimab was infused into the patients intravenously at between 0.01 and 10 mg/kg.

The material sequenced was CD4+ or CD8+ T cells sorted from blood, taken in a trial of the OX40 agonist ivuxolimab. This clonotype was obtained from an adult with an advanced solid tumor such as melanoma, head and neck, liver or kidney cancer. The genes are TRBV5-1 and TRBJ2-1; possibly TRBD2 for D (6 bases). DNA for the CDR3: TGCGCCAGCAGGGGCGGAGGGGTGGCGGCGGAGGAGCAGTTCTTC. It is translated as CASRGGGVAAEEQFF.